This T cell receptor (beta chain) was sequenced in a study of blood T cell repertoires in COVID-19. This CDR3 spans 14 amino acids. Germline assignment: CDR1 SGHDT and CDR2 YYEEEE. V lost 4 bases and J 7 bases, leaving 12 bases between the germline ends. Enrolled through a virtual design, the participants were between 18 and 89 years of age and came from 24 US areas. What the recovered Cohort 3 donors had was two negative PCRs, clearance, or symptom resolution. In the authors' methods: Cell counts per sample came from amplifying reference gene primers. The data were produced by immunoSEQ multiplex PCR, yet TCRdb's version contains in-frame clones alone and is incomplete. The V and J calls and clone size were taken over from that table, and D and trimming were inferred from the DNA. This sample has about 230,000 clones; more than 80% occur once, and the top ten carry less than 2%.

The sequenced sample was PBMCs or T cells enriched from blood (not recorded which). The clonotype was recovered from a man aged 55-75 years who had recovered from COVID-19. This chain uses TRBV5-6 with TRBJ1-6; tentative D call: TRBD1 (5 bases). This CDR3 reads CASSGGTGNSPLHF. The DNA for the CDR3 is TGTGCCAGCAGCGGGGGGACGGGCAATTCACCCCTCCACTTT.